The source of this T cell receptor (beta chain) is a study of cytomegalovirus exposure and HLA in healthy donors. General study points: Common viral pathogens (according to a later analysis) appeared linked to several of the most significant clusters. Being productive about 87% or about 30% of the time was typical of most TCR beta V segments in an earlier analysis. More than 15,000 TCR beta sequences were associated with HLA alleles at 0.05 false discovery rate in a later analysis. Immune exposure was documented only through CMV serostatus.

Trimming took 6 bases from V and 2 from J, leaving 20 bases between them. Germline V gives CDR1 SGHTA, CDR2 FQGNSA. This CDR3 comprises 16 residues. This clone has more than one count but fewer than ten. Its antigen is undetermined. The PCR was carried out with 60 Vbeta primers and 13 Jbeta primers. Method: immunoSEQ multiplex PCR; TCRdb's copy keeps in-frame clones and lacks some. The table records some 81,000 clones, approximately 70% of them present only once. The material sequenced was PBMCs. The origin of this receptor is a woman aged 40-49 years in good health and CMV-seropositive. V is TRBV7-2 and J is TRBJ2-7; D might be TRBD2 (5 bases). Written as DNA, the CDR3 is TGTGCCAGCAGTGGGTTGTCTGACGGGAACCCCTACGAGCAGTACTTC. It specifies CASSGLSDGNPYEQYF.